These 12 T cell receptor beta chains were sequenced from one sample in a study of identifying expanded T cells in peripheral blood. Method: immunoSEQ multiplex PCR; TCRdb's copy keeps in-frame clones and lacks some. The data show fewer than 60,000 clones, about 80% seen once. The specimen sequenced was blood. The source of these receptors is a person between 18 and 75 years old in good health.

The genes are TRBV11-2 and TRBJ2-7, with D perhaps matching TRBD2 (5 bases). Germline V gives CDR1 SGHAT, CDR2 FQNNGV. CDR3 length: 16 amino acids. Trimming shortened V by 5 bases and J by 5 bases, and 22 bases separated the two germline ends. The CDR3 region has the DNA TGTGCCAGCAGCCCGCGGACGATCGGGGTTGACGACGAGCAGTACTTC. Protein sequence: CASSPRTIGVDDEQYF.

The chain uses TRBV7-8 and TRBJ2-1; TRBD2 matches 9 bases. Germline loops: CDR1 SGHVS, CDR2 FQNEAQ. The ends lost 0 bases at V and 9 bases at J; junction bases unmatched: 9. The CDR3 length is 16 residues. The CDR3 sequence is CASSLALAGGRGEQFF. The CDR3 DNA reads as TGTGCCAGCAGCTTAGCGCTCGCGGGAGGGCGTGGTGAGCAGTTCTTC.

Only a few counts were recorded for this clone. This chain links TRBV9 with TRBJ2-7; D remains ambiguous. Trimming removed 0 bases at V and 6 bases at J, with 13 bases between. Germline lookup yields CDR1 SGDLS and CDR2 YYNGEE. CDR3 length: 14 amino acids. CDR3 nucleotides: TGTGCCAGCAGCGTAGGGACGAATGCCGCCGAGCAGTACTTC. Translated, it gives CASSVGTNAAEQYF.

The chain couples TRBV5-6 to TRBJ1-2; D is unclear. This CDR3 comprises 14 residues. CDR1 is SGHDT and CDR2 is YYEEEE in the germline V gene. The ends were cut back, 1 base at V and 8 bases at J, with 15 bases in the middle. CDR3 DNA sequence: TGTGCCAGCAGCTTGCAAGGGATTAACTCCGGCTACACCTTC. It specifies CASSLQGINSGYTF. The entire variable domain, with the rest obtained from reference TRBV5-6 and TRBJ1-2, is as follows: DAGVTQSPTHLIKTRGQQVTLRCSPKSGHDTVSWYQQALGQGPQFIFQYYEEEERQRGNFPDRFSGHQFPNYSSELNVNALLLGDSALYLCASSLQGINSGYTFGSGTRLTVV.

This chain links TRBV5-5 with TRBJ1-4; 9 nucleotides line up with TRBD1. This CDR3 is built from 15 residues. V shed 0 bases, J shed 8 bases, and the junction held 5 bases outside the gene matches. Germline V gene sequence: CDR1 SGHKS, CDR2 YYEKEE (reference sequence). CDR3: CASSLVVGTGEKLFF. As DNA, the CDR3 is TGTGCCAGCAGCTTGGTTGTCGGGACAGGGGAAAAACTGTTTTTT. The variable domain in full, with the rest retrieved from reference TRBV5-5 and TRBJ1-4, is DAGVTQSPTHLIKTRGQQVTLRCSPISGHKSVSWYQQVLGQGPQFIFQYYEKEERGRGNFPDRFSARQFPNYSSELNVNALLLGDSALYLCASSLVVGTGEKLFFGSGTQLSVL.

The rearrangement joins TRBV14 to TRBJ2-6, with D unclear. Germline CDR1 SGHDN, CDR2 FVKESK. The CDR3 is 14 amino acids. Trimming pared 1 base from V and 3 bases from J, leaving 4 bases between. The CDR3 nucleotides read TGTGCCAGCAGCCAAGTTTTTGGGGCCAACGTCCTGACTTTC. This translates into CASSQVFGANVLTF.

The chain links TRBV4-3 to TRBJ2-7, with TRBD1 as a possible D gene (6 bases). The germline V gene encodes CDR1 LGHNA and CDR2 YSLEER. This CDR3 has 15 amino acids. The V end lost 0 bases, the J end lost 4 bases, and 13 bases lay between the germline ends. CDR3 nucleotide sequence: TGCGCCAGCAGCCAAGAGTCCAGGGGATGGTACGAGCAGTACTTC. Amino acids: CASSQESRGWYEQYF.

This clone was observed a handful of times. V is TRBV6-1 and J is TRBJ2-7; tentative D call: TRBD2 (6 bases). The ends were cut back, 7 bases at V and 2 bases at J, with 9 bases in the middle. This CDR3 spans 12 amino acids. Per the germline V gene, CDR1 is MNHNS and CDR2 is SASEGT. DNA for the CDR3: TGTGCCAGCAATGAGCGGGCCTACGAGCAGTACGTC. It codes for CASNERAYEQYV.

The V gene is TRBV7-2, the J gene TRBJ2-3; the D is unclear. Germline V gives CDR1 SGHTA, CDR2 FQGNSA. V gave up 1 base and J gave up 1 base, with 9 bases separating them. This CDR3 has 15 residues. DNA of the CDR3: TGTGCCAGCAGCTTAGTTTGGCAACGCACAGATACGCAGTATTTT. This sequence encodes CASSLVWQRTDTQYF.

Here the CDR3 DNA reads TGTGCCAGCACCAGACATTCGGCCGGGGAGCTGTTTTTT. Amino acid sequence: CASTRHSAGELFF. The chain uses TRBV9 and TRBJ2-2; D unclear. The CDR3 length is 13 residues. Trimming took 6 bases from V and 6 from J, leaving 12 bases between them. Germline CDR1 SGDLS, CDR2 YYNGEE.

The chain combines TRBV18 with TRBJ2-3; no clear D gene. Deletions cut 0 bases from V and 5 bases from J, with 15 bases between. CDR3 length: 16 amino acids. Germline V gene sequence: CDR1 KGHSH, CDR2 LQKENI. The CDR3 loop reads CASSPPRATKGDTQYF. For the CDR3, the DNA is TGTGCCAGCTCACCACCACGGGCAACGAAGGGAGATACGCAGTATTTT.

CDR3 residues: CASSAQGRYGYTF. The CDR3 nucleotides are TGTGCCAGCAGCGCTCAGGGTCGTTATGGCTACACCTTC. The chain carries TRBV11-2 and TRBJ1-2; possibly TRBD1 for D (5 bases). The germline V and J ends were trimmed by 5 bases and 5 bases, with 12 bases remaining between them. Germline loops: CDR1 SGHAT, CDR2 FQNNGV. This CDR3 region has 13 residues.